The next 17 T cell receptor beta chains were all read from a single sample in a study of blood T cell repertoires in COVID-19. The table came from immunoSEQ multiplex PCR; TCRdb's copy has only in-frame clones and leaves some out. This table holds approximately 440,000 clones, about 87% found once. The sequenced material came from peripheral blood. All receptors come from a woman aged 50 to 60 with COVID-19, enrolled during active disease.

The chain recombines TRBV10-3 with TRBJ2-5; 7 positions match TRBD1. The CDR3 is 15 amino acids. V dropped 5 bases and J dropped 5; count of bases not matched to a gene: 11. CDR1 and CDR2 (germline): ENHRY, SYGVKD. This chain's CDR3 is CAISPAAGGWETQYF. The CDR3, as DNA: TGTGCCATCAGTCCAGCCGCAGGGGGATGGGAGACCCAGTACTTC.

V gene TRBV19 combines with J gene TRBJ1-1; tentatively, D is TRBD1 (6 bases). Trimming stripped 5 bases from V and 8 bases from J, with 15 bases between. The CDR3 totals 13 residues. CDR1 and CDR2 (germline): LNHDA, SQIVND (reference sequence). CDR3 protein: CASSLRPDREAFF. The CDR3, as DNA: TGTGCCAGTAGTCTTCGGCCCGACAGGGAAGCTTTCTTT.

V gene TRBV28 combines with J gene TRBJ2-4, with 9 bases aligning to TRBD1. The germline CDR1 and CDR2 sequences are MDHEN and SYDVKM. V lost 6 bases and J lost 7; bases outside the gene matches: 7. This CDR3 spans 14 amino acids. CDR3 sequence (DNA): TGTGCCAGCAGAAATACAGGGGGCGTGAACATTCAGTACTTC. Translated: CASRNTGGVNIQYF.

This chain connects TRBV13 to TRBJ1-2; D unresolved. Looked up from germline, CDR1 is PRHDT and CDR2 is FYEKMQ (reference sequence). The CDR3 runs to 16 residues. The V gene lost 6 bases and the J gene lost 4 bases, with 21 bases spanning the gap. Here the CDR3 reads CASRENTGPSVYGYTF. The CDR3 DNA reads TGTGCCAGCAGGGAAAACACGGGTCCCTCGGTCTATGGCTACACCTTC.

The chain uses TRBV6-4 and TRBJ1-1; D call uncertain. The CDR3 is 13 residues long. CDR1 and CDR2 (germline): MRHNA, SNTAGT. V lost 4 bases and J lost 1, with 7 bases in between. CDR3 in DNA: TGTGCCAGCAGTGTAACAGAGAACACTGAAGCTTTCTTT. Translation: CASSVTENTEAFF.

In DNA form, the CDR3 reads TGTGCCAGCAGCTTACGATTCGGAGGTAACACTGAAGCTTTCTTT. Its protein is CASSLRFGGNTEAFF. The chain carries TRBV7-8 and TRBJ1-1; D gene uncertain. CDR3 length: 15 amino acids. V lost 2 bases, J lost 2 bases, and 12 bases lay in between. Germline CDR1 is SGHVS and CDR2 is FQNEAQ.

The chain links TRBV11-1 to TRBJ2-3, with 7 bases matching TRBD1. The CDR3 has 15 amino acids. Trimming cost V 3 bases and J 5 bases; bases outside gene matches: 8. Per the germline V gene, CDR1 is SGHAT and CDR2 is FQDESV (reference sequence). This chain's CDR3 is CASSFEGASLDTQYF. CDR3 DNA: TGTGCCAGCAGCTTTGAGGGGGCATCGTTAGATACGCAGTATTTT.

On this clone itself: Here the CDR3 omits its conserved ending phenylalanine or tryptophan, so a read error is the likely source. The DNA is omitted, as the CDR3 cannot be located on it reliably, and the CDR3 follows TCRdb's listing. The rearrangement joins TRBV11-3 to TRBJ1-5. CDR1 is SGHNT, CDR2 YENEEA, per germline. The CDR3 extends over 13 residues, inclusive of both ends. CDR3 sequence: CASSLIGGPAFFL.

The chain recombines TRBV6-5 with TRBJ2-5; TRBD2 might be the D (5 bases). With 8 bases removed from V and 7 bases from J, the gap between germline ends came to 11 bases. CDR1 and CDR2 from the germline V gene are MNHEY and SVGAGI. The CDR3 covers 11 residues. CDR3: CASGPRGTQYF. DNA for the CDR3: TGTGCCAGCGGCCCCCGGGGGACCCAGTACTTC.

The chain couples TRBV5-5 to TRBJ2-2; D uncertain. The CDR3 is 14 amino acids. Looked up from germline, CDR1 is SGHKS and CDR2 is YYEKEE (reference sequence). V was pared by 9 bases and J by 0 bases, with 12 bases between. CDR3 sequence reads: CATGGVANTGELFF. The CDR3 DNA sequence: TGTGCCACCGGCGGTGTCGCGAACACCGGGGAGCTGTTTTTT.

This chain links TRBV9 with TRBJ2-2; 8 nucleotides match TRBD2. The CDR3 totals 16 residues. Germline V lookup: CDR1 SGDLS, CDR2 YYNGEE. After removal of 0 bases from V and 5 bases from J, the junction contained 6 bases not matched to a gene. CDR3 in amino acids: CASSVVPGGLTGELFF. In DNA form, the CDR3 reads TGTGCCAGCAGCGTAGTCCCGGGGGGGCTAACCGGGGAGCTGTTTTTT.

This chain uses TRBV2 with TRBJ1-2, with D unclear. Germline V gene data show CDR1 as SNHLY and CDR2 as FYNNEI. Trimming took off 10 bases at V and 2 bases at J, with 14 bases between the two ends. The CDR3 spans 13 residues. The CDR3 here is CATGIQRNYGYTF. The CDR3 DNA follows: TGTGCCACCGGGATACAGAGGAACTATGGCTACACCTTC. Based on the CDR3 plus reference TRBV2 and TRBJ1-2, the full variable domain is EPEVTQTPSHQVTQMGQEVILRCVPISNHLYFYWYRQILGQKVEFLVSFYNNEISEKSEIFDDQFSVERPDGSNFTLKIRSTKLEDSAMYFCATGIQRNYGYTFGSGTRLTVV.

J is TRBJ2-1 and V is TRBV28; D might be TRBD1 (5 bases). Per the germline V gene, CDR1 is MDHEN and CDR2 is SYDVKM. There are 15 residues in the CDR3. V was pared by 5 bases and J by 4 bases, with 15 bases between. The CDR3 is CASSQPMDTYNEQFF. The CDR3 bases are TGTGCCAGCAGTCAACCAATGGACACATACAATGAGCAGTTCTTC.

This chain uses TRBV11-2 with TRBJ2-3; TRBD2 is a possible D gene (6 bases). CDR1 SGHAT and CDR2 FQNNGV come from the germline V gene. The CDR3 is 15 amino acids. V lost 6 bases and J lost 2, with 15 bases in between. The CDR3 sequence: CASSPMGDSTDTQYF. The CDR3 region has the DNA TGTGCCAGCAGTCCCATGGGGGACTCCACAGATACGCAGTATTTT.

This rearrangement joins TRBV5-1 to TRBJ2-7, with 10 bases matching TRBD1. The CDR3 has 14 amino acids. Losses at the gene ends were 7 bases for V and 11 bases for J; bases not matched to a gene: 15. Germline-derived CDR1 and CDR2 are SGHRS and YFSETQ. The CDR3 DNA reads TGCGCCAGCGCCCAGAATACGGGACAGGGGCCTAAGTACTTC. Translation gives CASAQNTGQGPKYF.

The chain joins TRBV3-1 (or the pseudogene TRBV3-2) to TRBJ1-1; D may be TRBD1 (6 bases). The germline V gene encodes CDR1 LGHDT and CDR2 YNNKEL (reference sequence). Deletions cut 3 bases from V and 7 bases from J, with 12 bases between. The length of the CDR3 is 13 residues. The CDR3 sequence is CASSHGQGIEAFF. The CDR3 DNA follows: TGTGCCAGCAGCCATGGCCAGGGGATTGAAGCTTTCTTT.

The chain joins TRBV5-1 to TRBJ2-2; possible D gene TRBD2, 6 bases. The V end lost 1 base, the J end lost 0 bases, and 10 bases lay between the germline ends. The CDR3 runs to 16 residues. Germline V gives CDR1 SGHRS, CDR2 YFSETQ. The CDR3 bases are TGCGCCAGCAGCTTGCGGCGGGGTACGAACACCGGGGAGCTGTTTTTT. Amino acids: CASSLRRGTNTGELFF.